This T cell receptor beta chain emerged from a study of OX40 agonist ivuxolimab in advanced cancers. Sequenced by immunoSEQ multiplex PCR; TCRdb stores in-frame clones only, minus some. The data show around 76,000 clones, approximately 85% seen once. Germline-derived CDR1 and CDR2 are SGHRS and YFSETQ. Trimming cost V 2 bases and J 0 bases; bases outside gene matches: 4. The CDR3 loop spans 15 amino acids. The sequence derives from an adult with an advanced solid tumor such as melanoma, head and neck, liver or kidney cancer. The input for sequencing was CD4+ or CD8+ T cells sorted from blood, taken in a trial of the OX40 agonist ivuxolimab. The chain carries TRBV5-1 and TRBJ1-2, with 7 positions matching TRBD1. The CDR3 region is CASSFEGATNYGYTF. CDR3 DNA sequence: TGCGCCAGCAGCTTTGAGGGGGCCACTAACTATGGCTACACCTTC.